The 6 T cell receptor beta chains in this list originate from one sample, sequenced in a study of human T cells and chemical hapten exposure. As to time point: patch test 3, about 24 weeks after DPC sensitization. Sample treatment: therapeutic diphenylcyclopropenone sensitization with weekly scalp DPC. Using its own MiXCR run on the RACE reads, TCRdb lists one record per CDR3 protein. The table shows 150,000 to 200,000 distinct CDR3 sequences, with around a quarter occurring only once. The sample in question was whole blood, obtained in connection with sensitization to the hapten diphenylcyclopropenone (DPC). The receptors derive from a woman between 18 and 29 years old with alopecia areata. Some clones in this sample may be carry-over from other donors' samples.

In its sample, this clonotype was seen a few times. The rearrangement joins TRBV9 to TRBJ1-1; D uncertain. Germline V gene lookup returns CDR1 SGDLS and CDR2 YYNGEE. V lost 4 bases to trimming and J lost 5 bases, with 15 bases between them. This CDR3 has 14 amino acids. In DNA, the CDR3 is TGTGCCAGCAGCACCGCCCCAAAAGGGACTGAAGCTTTCTTT. Translation gives CASSTAPKGTEAFF.

The V gene is TRBV5-6, the J gene TRBJ2-1, with D tentatively TRBD1 (6 bases). V lost 9 bases, J lost 2 bases, and 18 bases lay in between. The CDR3 is 15 amino acids. Germline V gene lookup returns CDR1 SGHDT and CDR2 YYEEEE. The CDR3 reads CATSVRTVAYNEQFF. CDR3 in DNA: TGTGCCACCAGTGTAAGGACAGTGGCCTACAATGAGCAGTTCTTC. The full variable domain, its missing parts supplied by reference TRBV5-6 and TRBJ2-1, is DAGVTQSPTHLIKTRGQQVTLRCSPKSGHDTVSWYQQALGQGPQFIFQYYEEEERQRGNFPDRFSGHQFPNYSSELNVNALLLGDSALYLCATSVRTVAYNEQFFGPGTRLTVL.

This clonotype occurred many times. V gene TRBV5-1 combines with J gene TRBJ1-1; 7 bases map to TRBD1. Unmatched junction bases numbered 6, after V lost 2 bases and J lost 5 bases. The germline gives CDR1 SGHRS, CDR2 YFSETQ. The CDR3 spans 14 residues. The CDR3 DNA follows: TGCGCCAGCAGCTTACGACAGGGAGGAACTGAAGCTTTCTTT. Protein: CASSLRQGGTEAFF.

This clonotype was picked up many times. This CDR3 reads CASSVANEQFF. Written as DNA, the CDR3 is TGTGCCAGCAGCGTAGCGAATGAGCAGTTCTTC. The chain uses TRBV9 and TRBJ2-1; D is unclear. CDR1 SGDLS and CDR2 YYNGEE come from the germline V gene. Trimming stripped 0 bases from V and 7 bases from J, with 2 bases between. The CDR3 consists of 11 residues.

The rearrangement joins TRBV20-1 to TRBJ2-7; weak D call: TRBD1 (5 bases). CDR3 length: 13 amino acids. CDR1 is DFQATT and CDR2 is SNEGSKA in the germline V gene (reference sequence). V dropped 6 bases and J dropped 3 bases, with 15 bases sitting between them. CDR3 residues: CSAADRLFYEQYF. CDR3 nucleotide sequence: TGCAGTGCAGCAGACAGACTTTTCTACGAGCAGTACTTC.

This clonotype was picked up a small number of times. The chain combines TRBV4-3 with TRBJ2-5, with no clear D. Germline V lookup: CDR1 LGHNA, CDR2 YSLEER. This CDR3 contains 14 residues. V dropped 0 bases and J dropped 5 bases, with 10 bases sitting between them. The DNA of the CDR3 is TGCGCCAGCAGCCAAGAGTGGTCCGAGGAGACCCAGTACTTC. Its protein is CASSQEWSEETQYF.